Listed below are T cell receptor beta chains from one sample, sequenced in a study of blood T cell repertoires in COVID-19. Here immunoSEQ multiplex PCR was the method, and the copy in TCRdb shows in-frame clones only, minus some. The profile shows some 270,000 clones, around 86% of them singletons. Sequenced input: peripheral blood. The receptor source for this set is a woman in her sixties or seventies who had recovered from COVID-19. The CDR3 runs from the conserved cysteine through the conserved F or W. D genes are given only for firm matches. Clone sizes are given selectively: once, few, many, or a class where the clone is expanded.

size: NA; J: TRBJ1-5; D: TRBD1; V: TRBV18; CDR3: CASSLSQGSRGNQPQHF; DNA: TGTGCCAGCTCACTTTCACAGGGGAGTAGAGGCAATCAGCCCCAGCATTTT
size: NA; J: TRBJ1-1; D: NA; V: TRBV19; CDR3: CASGQGAGPREAFF; DNA: TGTGCCAGTGGCCAAGGGGCAGGGCCTCGTGAAGCTTTCTTT
size: NA; J: TRBJ2-3; D: TRBD2; V: TRBV6-2/TRBV6-3; CDR3: CASSGGGYASTDTQYF; DNA: TGTGCCAGCAGCGGCGGGGGGTACGCTAGCACAGATACGCAGTATTTT
size: NA; J: TRBJ2-7; D: TRBD1; V: TRBV9; CDR3: CAASRGQGYYEQYF; DNA: TGTGCCGCCTCTAGAGGACAGGGCTACTACGAGCAGTACTTC
size: NA; J: TRBJ1-3; D: NA; V: TRBV28; CDR3: CASTIDNTIYF; DNA: TGTGCCAGCACCATAGATAACACCATATATTTT
size: NA; J: TRBJ1-2; D: TRBD1; V: TRBV19; CDR3: CASSKGQGLGYGYTF; DNA: TGTGCCAGTAGTAAAGGACAGGGTCTGGGATATGGCTACACCTTC
size: NA; J: TRBJ1-2; D: NA; V: TRBV27; CDR3: CASSLTSPQNGYTF; DNA: TGTGCCAGCAGTTTAACGTCGCCCCAGAATGGCTACACCTTC
size: medium-sized; J: TRBJ1-5; D: NA; V: TRBV2; CDR3: CASWTDSNQPQHF; DNA: TGTGCCAGCTGGACAGATAGCAATCAGCCCCAGCATTTT
size: NA; J: TRBJ2-3; D: NA; V: TRBV7-3; CDR3: CASSSGQSTDTQYF; DNA: TGTGCCAGCAGCTCAGGACAGAGCACAGATACGCAGTATTTT
size: NA; J: TRBJ2-6; D: NA; V: TRBV27; CDR3: CASSSPLAGANVLTF; DNA: TGTGCCAGCAGTTCCCCTCTTGCTGGGGCCAACGTCCTGACTTTC
size: NA; J: TRBJ2-3; D: TRBD1; V: TRBV2; CDR3: CASSKTGFADTQYF; DNA: TGTGCCAGCAGCAAGACAGGGTTCGCAGATACGCAGTATTTT
size: NA; J: TRBJ1-1; D: NA; V: TRBV7-2; CDR3: CASSSRLSLLGTEAFF; DNA: TGTGCCAGCAGCTCCCGACTGAGTCTCCTGGGCACTGAAGCTTTCTTT
size: NA; J: TRBJ2-7; D: NA; V: TRBV5-6; CDR3: CASSPRTGEEQYF; DNA: TGTGCCAGCAGCCCGCGGACGGGAGAGGAGCAGTACTTC
size: NA; J: TRBJ2-2; D: NA; V: TRBV5-5; CDR3: CASSSRGSGELFF; DNA: TGTGCCAGCAGCTCGAGGGGGTCCGGGGAGCTGTTTTTT
size: NA; J: TRBJ2-6; D: NA; V: TRBV19; CDR3: CASSIAVSGANVLTF; DNA: TGTGCCAGTAGTATAGCTGTTTCTGGGGCCAACGTCCTGACTTTC